The rows below give T cell receptor beta chains drawn from one sample of a study of response to subunit inactivated influenza vaccine. TCRdb independently ran MiXCR on the RT-PCR reads; one entry per CDR3 protein. The data contain around 750,000 distinct CDR3 sequences, 21% of them seen just once; the ten biggest clones take up 10% to 13%. Sequencing used PBMCs from blood, obtained around 5 days after vaccination. These receptors all stem from a man in his forties or fifties who received an inactivated influenza vaccine. Each CDR3 is given with its conserved first and last residue. A D gene is named only where the DNA matches it firmly. Rows give clone size only sometimes, using once, few, many, or a class for an expanded clone.

abundance,v_gene,j_gene,d_gene,CDR3aa,CDR3nt
few,TRBV5-5,TRBJ2-2,-,CASSLGRYTGELFF,TGTGCCAGCAGCTTGGGCCGGTACACCGGGGAGCTGTTTTTT
few,TRBV20-1,TRBJ1-6,-,CSALPSTVSPLHF,TGCAGTGCCCTACCTTCGACAGTTTCACCCCTCCACTTT
-,TRBV2,TRBJ2-1,-,CASSGLLFNEQFF,TGTGCCAGCAGTGGACTACTATTCAATGAGCAGTTCTTC
few,TRBV5-1,TRBJ2-5,TRBD2,CASSLVRGGLETQYF,TGCGCCAGCAGCTTGGTTCGCGGGGGGCTTGAGACCCAGTACTTC
-,TRBV5-1,TRBJ2-1,-,CASSNGQALPYNEQFF,TGCGCCAGCAGCAACGGACAAGCACTCCCTTACAATGAGCAGTTCTTC
few,TRBV20-1,TRBJ2-7,TRBD1,CSASSGTGSYEQYF,TGCAGTGCCTCCTCCGGGACAGGCTCCTACGAGCAGTACTTC
-,TRBV7-2,TRBJ1-1,-,CASSLGSVGNTEAFF,TGTGCCAGCAGCTTAGGGAGTGTGGGGAACACTGAAGCTTTCTTT
many,TRBV7-2,TRBJ2-3,TRBD2,CASGLAGGSTDTQYF,TGTGCCAGCGGTCTAGCGGGGGGGAGCACAGATACGCAGTATTTT
few,TRBV5-1,TRBJ2-7,-,CASSLAGGLNSEQYF,TGCGCCAGCAGCTTGGCCGGGGGGCTAAACTCGGAGCAGTACTTC
-,TRBV9,TRBJ1-1,-,CASSVGRDTEAFF,TGTGCCAGCAGCGTAGGTCGGGACACTGAAGCTTTCTTT
few,TRBV4-2,TRBJ2-7,TRBD1,CASSLILGQGNGEQYF,TGTGCCAGCAGCCTCATTCTCGGACAGGGGAACGGCGAGCAGTACTTC
-,TRBV28,TRBJ1-4,-,CASSRGLGEKLFF,TGTGCCAGCAGTAGGGGCTTGGGGGAAAAACTGTTTTTT
few,TRBV10-3,TRBJ2-1,TRBD2,CAIGDLAGDSREQFF,TGTGCCATCGGTGATCTAGCGGGAGATTCCCGTGAGCAGTTCTTC
few,TRBV6-1,TRBJ2-6,-,CATLRGAGANVLTF,TGTGCCACTCTCAGGGGAGCTGGGGCCAACGTCCTGACTTTC
many,TRBV7-2,TRBJ1-5,-,CASSGQFNQPQHF,TGTGCCAGCAGCGGACAGTTCAATCAGCCCCAGCATTTT
many,TRBV16,TRBJ2-7,-,CASSLSLGLSSYEQYF,TGTGCCAGCAGCCTCTCGCTGGGGTTAAGCTCCTACGAGCAGTACTTC
-,TRBV28,TRBJ2-2,TRBD1,CASSRPGQGAVGELFF,TGTGCCAGCAGCCGCCCGGGACAGGGGGCAGTCGGGGAGCTGTTTTTT
few,TRBV27,TRBJ2-1,-,CASSSSPPGFEQFF,TGTGCCAGCAGCTCCTCTCCCCCAGGGTTTGAGCAGTTCTTC
few,TRBV6-5,TRBJ1-1,TRBD1,CASSSHRTGGLNTEAFF,TGTGCCAGCAGTTCTCACCGGACAGGGGGTCTGAACACTGAAGCTTTCTTT
few,TRBV5-1,TRBJ2-6,-,CASSLVTSGANVLTF,TGCGCCAGCAGCTTGGTCACCTCTGGGGCCAACGTCCTGACTTTC
-,TRBV6-1,TRBJ2-2,TRBD1,CASSERQGYTGELFF,TGTGCCAGCAGTGAACGACAGGGTTACACCGGGGAGCTGTTTTTT
-,TRBV7-8,TRBJ2-5,-,CASSLASSESSQYF,TGTGCCAGCAGCTTAGCCTCATCGGAGAGTTCCCAGTACTTC
few,TRBV20-1,TRBJ2-7,-,CSASRPGIYEQYF,TGCAGTGCTAGTAGACCGGGTATCTACGAGCAGTACTTC
few,TRBV20-1,TRBJ1-1,TRBD1,CSAARQGVNTEAFF,TGCAGTGCTGCCCGACAGGGGGTTAACACTGAAGCTTTCTTT
-,TRBV7-6,TRBJ2-5,TRBD1,CASRKTPAGQGVQETQYF,TGTGCCAGCAGGAAAACACCTGCGGGACAGGGCGTACAAGAGACCCAGTACTTC
-,TRBV6-1,TRBJ2-7,-,CASSPDLSLSYEQYF,TGTGCCAGCAGCCCAGACCTATCCCTCTCCTACGAGCAGTACTTC
-,TRBV15,TRBJ2-3,-,CATSVVAGSRDTQYF,TGTGCCACCAGCGTCGTTGCAGGGAGTAGGGATACGCAGTATTTT
few,TRBV15,TRBJ2-7,-,CATSRVAGSSYEQYF,TGTGCCACCAGCAGAGTGGCCGGAAGCTCCTACGAGCAGTACTTC
-,TRBV20-1,TRBJ2-2,-,CSARDWDRRVTGELFF,TGCAGTGCTAGAGATTGGGACCGGAGGGTCACCGGGGAGCTGTTTTTT
many,TRBV5-1,TRBJ2-1,TRBD2,CASSFDRLAALSSYNEQFF,TGCGCCAGCAGTTTCGATCGGCTAGCGGCCTTGAGCTCCTACAATGAGCAGTTCTTC
-,TRBV12-3/TRBV12-4,TRBJ2-5,-,CASSFLRGRETQYF,TGTGCCAGCAGTTTTTTAAGGGGGAGGGAGACCCAGTACTTC
-,TRBV6-2/TRBV6-3,TRBJ2-1,TRBD2,CASSNSGGTLF,TGTGCCAGCAGCAATAGCGGGGGGACGCTCTTC
few,TRBV5-1,TRBJ2-3,-,CASSSNSGADTQYF,TGCGCCAGCAGCTCCAACTCGGGAGCAGATACGCAGTATTTT
few,TRBV5-1,TRBJ2-5,-,CASSLYRVPSETQYF,TGCGCCAGCAGCTTGTACAGGGTACCCTCGGAGACCCAGTACTTC
-,TRBV7-9,TRBJ2-5,-,CASSPSGGSETQYF,TGTGCCAGCAGCCCGAGTGGGGGATCCGAGACCCAGTACTTC